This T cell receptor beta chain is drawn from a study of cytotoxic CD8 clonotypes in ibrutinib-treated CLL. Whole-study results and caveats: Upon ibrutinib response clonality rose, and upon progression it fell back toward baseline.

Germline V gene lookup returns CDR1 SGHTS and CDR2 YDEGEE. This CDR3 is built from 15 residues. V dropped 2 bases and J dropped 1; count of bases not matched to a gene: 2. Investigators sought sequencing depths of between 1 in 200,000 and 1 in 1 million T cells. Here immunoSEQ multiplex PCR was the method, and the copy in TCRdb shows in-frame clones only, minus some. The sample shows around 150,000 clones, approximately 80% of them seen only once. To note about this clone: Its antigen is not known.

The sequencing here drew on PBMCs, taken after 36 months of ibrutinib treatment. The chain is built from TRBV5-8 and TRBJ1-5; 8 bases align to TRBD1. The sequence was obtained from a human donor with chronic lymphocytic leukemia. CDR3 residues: CASSFYRGSNQPQHF. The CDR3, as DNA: TGTGCCAGCAGCTTCTACAGGGGGAGCAATCAGCCCCAGCATTTT.